This TCR beta chain was retrieved from a study of blood T cell repertoires in COVID-19. About the research overall: Both acute and convalescent COVID-19 samples were obtained from the United States, Italy and Spain. The analysed material was cDNA or gDNA that came from T cells, B-cell-depleted T cells, or PBMCs.

The CDR3 is 14 residues long. Trimming removed 2 bases from V and 3 bases from J, with 8 bases in between. Germline V CDR1 and CDR2: MNHNS, SASEGT. Methods used by the authors: Estimation of nucleated cell counts was performed using reference gene primer amplification. Profiling relied on immunoSEQ multiplex PCR, and the TCRdb table lists in-frame clones only, not all of them. D and trimming come from the DNA, and the V and J calls and clone size come from that table. Of 100,000 or so clones listed, over 75% are singletons. This clonotype originated in a woman aged 25 to 39 with acute or convalescent COVID-19. The material sequenced was peripheral blood. The chain is built from TRBV6-1 and TRBJ1-5; D unresolved. The CDR3 nucleotides read TGTGCCAGCAGTGAACGTATACTCAATCAGCCCCAGCATTTT. This encodes CASSERILNQPQHF.